This TCR beta chain comes out of a study of blood T cells in healthy people across ages. The CDR3 covers 12 residues. Germline CDR1 is ENHRY and CDR2 is SYGVKD. Trimming stripped 6 bases from V and 4 bases from J, with 10 bases between. Only a few counts were recorded for this clonotype. Through a sample-barcoded 5' primer and a J-beta primer mix, a second PCR was run for about 7 to 12 cycles. Using its own MiXCR run on the 5' RACE reads, TCRdb lists one record per CDR3 protein. The profile shows under 700,000 distinct CDR3 sequences, 20% to 30% of them singletons. These data also featured in a second study, about T cells of mothers and their children.

The V gene is TRBV10-3, the J gene TRBJ2-7; no firm D call. The sequencing sample was made of blood. The receptor was derived from a boy aged 5-17 years in good health. The CDR3 region is CAISPSEYEQYF. CDR3 in DNA: TGTGCCATCAGCCCATCAGAATACGAGCAGTACTTC.